The clone carrying this T cell receptor beta chain has a handful of counts. Every bit of the isolated RNA underwent reverse transcription, so sequencing read expressed TCRB transcripts. Libraries were prepared by immunoSEQ multiplex PCR; TCRdb keeps only in-frame clonotypes and omits some of them. The sample has about 150,000 clones; around 10% are singletons. This entry belongs to a study of beta chain features in type 1 diabetes. The CDR3 spans 16 residues. The receptor comes from a man between 18 and 29 years old in good health. The sequenced sample consisted of central memory CD4+ T cells from blood. The chain joins TRBV21-1 to TRBJ1-1; the tabulated D call, TRBD1, remains unverified against the DNA. TRBV21-1 is a pseudogene. The CDR3 DNA sequence: TGTGCCAGCAGCAAAGACCCGACAGGGATGAACACTGAAGCTTTCTTT. Its protein product is CASSKDPTGMNTEAFF.